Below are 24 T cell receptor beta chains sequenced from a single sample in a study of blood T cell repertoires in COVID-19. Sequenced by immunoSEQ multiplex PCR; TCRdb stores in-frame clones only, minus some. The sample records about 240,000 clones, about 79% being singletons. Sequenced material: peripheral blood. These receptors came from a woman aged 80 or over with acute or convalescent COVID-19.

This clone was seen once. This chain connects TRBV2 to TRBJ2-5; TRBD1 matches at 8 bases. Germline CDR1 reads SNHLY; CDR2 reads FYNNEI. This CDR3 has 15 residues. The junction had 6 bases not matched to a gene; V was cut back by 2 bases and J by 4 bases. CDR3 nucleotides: TGTGCCAGCAGTGAACGCCAGGGGGCGGGAGAGACCCAGTACTTC. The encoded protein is CASSERQGAGETQYF.

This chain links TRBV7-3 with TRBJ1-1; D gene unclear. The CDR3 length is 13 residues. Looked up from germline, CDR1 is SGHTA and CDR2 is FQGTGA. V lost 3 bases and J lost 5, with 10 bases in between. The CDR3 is CASSFRGETEAFF. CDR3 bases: TGTGCCAGCAGCTTTAGAGGTGAAACTGAAGCTTTCTTT.

Here the CDR3 DNA reads TGTGCCAGTAGTGTGGGACTAGCGCGGGGGGATACGCAGTATTTT. Protein sequence: CASSVGLARGDTQYF. This sequence joins TRBV19 and TRBJ2-3; 10 bases align to TRBD2. V was pared by 5 bases and J by 6 bases, with 8 bases of the junction left unmatched. Germline V gives CDR1 LNHDA, CDR2 SQIVND (reference sequence). The CDR3 has 15 residues. Together with reference TRBV19 and TRBJ2-3, the CDR3 gives the full variable domain: DGGITQSPKYLFRKEGQNVTLSCEQNLNHDAMYWYRQDPGQGLRLIYYSQIVNDFQKGDIAEGYSVSREKKESFPLTVTSAQKNPTAFYLCASSVGLARGDTQYFGPGTRLTVL.

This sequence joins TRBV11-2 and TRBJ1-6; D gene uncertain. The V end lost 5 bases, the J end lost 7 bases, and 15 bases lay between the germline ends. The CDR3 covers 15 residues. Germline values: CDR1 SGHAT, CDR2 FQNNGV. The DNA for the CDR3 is TGTGCCAGCAGCGGCGGCCCGAGCGACAATTCACCCCTCCACTTT. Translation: CASSGGPSDNSPLHF.

CDR3 region: CASSEVGAGGTIYF. In DNA, the CDR3 is TGTGCCAGCAGTGAAGTGGGGGCAGGTGGCACCATATATTTT. V is TRBV6-1 and J is TRBJ1-3, with D perhaps TRBD1 (6 bases). Germline assignment: CDR1 MNHNS and CDR2 SASEGT. The CDR3 is 14 residues long. V shed 1 base and J shed 9 bases, with 13 bases lying between them.

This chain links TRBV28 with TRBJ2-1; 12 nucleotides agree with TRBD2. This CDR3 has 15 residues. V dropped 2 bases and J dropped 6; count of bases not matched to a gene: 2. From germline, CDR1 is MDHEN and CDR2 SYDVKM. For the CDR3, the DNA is TGTGCCAGCAGTTTAGGACTAGCGGGGCCCAATGAGCAGTTCTTC. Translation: CASSLGLAGPNEQFF.

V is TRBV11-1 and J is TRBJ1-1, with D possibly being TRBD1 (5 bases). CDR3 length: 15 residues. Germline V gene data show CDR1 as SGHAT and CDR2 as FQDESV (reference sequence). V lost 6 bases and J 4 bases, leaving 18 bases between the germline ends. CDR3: CASRRGSGRGTEAFF. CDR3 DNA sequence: TGTGCCAGCAGAAGAGGGTCGGGGAGGGGCACTGAAGCTTTCTTT.

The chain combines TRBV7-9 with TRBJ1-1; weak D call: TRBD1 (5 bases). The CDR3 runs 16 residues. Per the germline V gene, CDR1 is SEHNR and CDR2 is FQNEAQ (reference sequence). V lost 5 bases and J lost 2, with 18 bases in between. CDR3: CASSIAGLRGNTEAFF. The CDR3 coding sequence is TGTGCCAGCAGCATCGCAGGGTTAAGGGGAAACACTGAAGCTTTCTTT.

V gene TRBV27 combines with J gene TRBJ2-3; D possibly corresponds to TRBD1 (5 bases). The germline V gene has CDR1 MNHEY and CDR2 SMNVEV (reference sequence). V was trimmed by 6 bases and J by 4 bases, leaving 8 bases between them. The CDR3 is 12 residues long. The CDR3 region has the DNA TGTGCCAGCAGGGGGCGCGCAGATACGCAGTATTTT. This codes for CASRGRADTQYF.

For the CDR3, the DNA is TGTGCCAGTAGAGACAGGGAGACGTACAATGAGCAGTTCTTC. Translation gives CASRDRETYNEQFF. The J gene is TRBJ2-1, the V gene TRBV6-6; TRBD1 matches 7 bases. Germline V lookup: CDR1 MNHNY, CDR2 SVGAGI (reference sequence). The CDR3 loop spans 14 amino acids. Germline trimming cut 9 bases from V and 4 bases from J; bases unmatched to any gene: 9.

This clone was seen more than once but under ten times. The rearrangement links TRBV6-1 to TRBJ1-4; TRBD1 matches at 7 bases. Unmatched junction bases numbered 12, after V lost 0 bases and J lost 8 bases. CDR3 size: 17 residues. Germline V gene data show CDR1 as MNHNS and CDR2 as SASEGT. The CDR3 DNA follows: TGTGCCAGCAGTGAAGCGCTTCAGGGGGGCAGAGGAGAAAAACTGTTTTTT. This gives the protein CASSEALQGGRGEKLFF.

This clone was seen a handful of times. The CDR3 DNA follows: TGCGCCAGCAGCGCTGGACAGGGGGCGGGAGGAAACACCATATATTTT. It codes for CASSAGQGAGGNTIYF. The chain joins TRBV5-1 to TRBJ1-3; 11 bases map to TRBD1. Germline V CDR1 and CDR2: SGHRS, YFSETQ. Losses at the gene ends were 4 bases for V and 4 bases for J; bases not matched to a gene: 7. The CDR3 has 16 residues.

DNA for the CDR3: TGTGCCTGGAGTGAAAGCGTCGGTCAGCCCCAGCATTTT. This sequence encodes CAWSESVGQPQHF. The rearrangement links TRBV30 to TRBJ1-5; D uncertain. The CDR3 loop spans 13 amino acids. V dropped 1 base and J dropped 6 bases, with 10 bases sitting between them. Germline V gene data show CDR1 as GTSNPN and CDR2 as SVGIG (reference sequence).

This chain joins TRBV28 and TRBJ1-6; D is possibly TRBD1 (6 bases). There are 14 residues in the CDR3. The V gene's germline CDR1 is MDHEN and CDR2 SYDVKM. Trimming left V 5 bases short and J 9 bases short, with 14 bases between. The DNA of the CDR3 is TGTGCCAGCAGTCTCCGGACAGACCTTTCACCCCTCCACTTT. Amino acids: CASSLRTDLSPLHF. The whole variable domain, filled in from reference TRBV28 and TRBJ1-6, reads DVKVTQSSRYLVKRTGEKVFLECVQDMDHENMFWYRQDPGLGLRLIYFSYDVKMKEKGDIPEGYSVSREKKERFSLILESASTNQTSMYLCASSLRTDLSPLHFGNGTRLTVT.

The CDR3 loop is CASSSFGPRDGNTIYF. CDR3 in DNA: TGCGCCAGCAGTTCATTCGGTCCCAGGGATGGAAACACCATATATTTT. This chain connects TRBV10-1 to TRBJ1-3, with TRBD1 as a possible D gene (5 bases). This CDR3 spans 16 amino acids. Germline V gene lookup returns CDR1 WNHNN and CDR2 SYGVQD (reference sequence). V was clipped by 5 bases and J by 3 bases, with 17 bases between them.

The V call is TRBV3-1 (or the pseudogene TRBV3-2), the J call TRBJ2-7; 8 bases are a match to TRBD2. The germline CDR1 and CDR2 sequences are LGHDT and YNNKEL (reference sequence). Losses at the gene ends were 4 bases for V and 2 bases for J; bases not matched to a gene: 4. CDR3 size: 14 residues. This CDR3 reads CASSPLAVTYEQYF. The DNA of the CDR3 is TGTGCCAGCAGCCCACTAGCGGTAACCTACGAGCAGTACTTC.

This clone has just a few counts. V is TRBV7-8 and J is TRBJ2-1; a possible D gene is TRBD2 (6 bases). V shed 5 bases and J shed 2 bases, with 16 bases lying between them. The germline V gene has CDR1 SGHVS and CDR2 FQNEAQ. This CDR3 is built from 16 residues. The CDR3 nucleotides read TGTGCCAGCAGCCTCCGTGACGGAGGGACCTACAATGAGCAGTTCTTC. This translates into CASSLRDGGTYNEQFF.

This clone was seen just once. CDR3 sequence (DNA): TGTGCCAGCAGCTTGCACAACTACGAGCAGTACTTC. Translating gives CASSLHNYEQYF. The chain uses TRBV5-4 and TRBJ2-7; D is uncertain. V lost 1 base and J 3 bases, leaving 5 bases between the germline ends. The CDR3 contains 12 residues. Germline V gives CDR1 SGHNT, CDR2 YYREEE (reference sequence).

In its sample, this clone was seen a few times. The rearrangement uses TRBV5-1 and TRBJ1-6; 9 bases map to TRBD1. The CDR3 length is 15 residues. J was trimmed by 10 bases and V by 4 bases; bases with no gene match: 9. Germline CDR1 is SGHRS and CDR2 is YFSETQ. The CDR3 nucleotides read TGCGCCAGCAGCCCTGGACAGGGGAATTGGTCACCCCTCCACTTT. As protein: CASSPGQGNWSPLHF. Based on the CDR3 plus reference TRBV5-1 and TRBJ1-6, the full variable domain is KAGVTQTPRYLIKTRGQQVTLSCSPISGHRSVSWYQQTPGQGLQFLFEYFSETQRNKGNFPGRFSGRQFSNSRSEMNVSTLELGDSALYLCASSPGQGNWSPLHFGNGTRLTVT.

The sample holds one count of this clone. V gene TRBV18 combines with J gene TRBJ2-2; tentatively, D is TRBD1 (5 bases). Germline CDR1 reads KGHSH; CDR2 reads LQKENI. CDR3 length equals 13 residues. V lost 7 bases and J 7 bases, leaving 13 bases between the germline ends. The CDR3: CASYPTAGGELFF. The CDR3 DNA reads TGTGCCAGCTACCCGACAGCAGGCGGGGAGCTGTTTTTT.

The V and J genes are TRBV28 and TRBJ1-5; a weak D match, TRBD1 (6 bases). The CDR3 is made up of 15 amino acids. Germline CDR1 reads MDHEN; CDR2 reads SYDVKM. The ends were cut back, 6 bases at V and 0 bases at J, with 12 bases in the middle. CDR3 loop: CASRWDTSSNQPQHF. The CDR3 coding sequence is TGTGCCAGCAGGTGGGACACTAGTAGCAATCAGCCCCAGCATTTT.

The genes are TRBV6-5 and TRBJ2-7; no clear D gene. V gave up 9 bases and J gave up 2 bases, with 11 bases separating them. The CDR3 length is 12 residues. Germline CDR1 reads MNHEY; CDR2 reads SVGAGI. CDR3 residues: CASAQRAYEQYF. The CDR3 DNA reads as TGTGCCAGTGCTCAGCGAGCCTACGAGCAGTACTTC.

The CDR3 loop reads CASRKQGAGVRDTIYF. CDR3 nucleotides: TGTGCCAGTAGAAAGCAGGGGGCCGGTGTGAGAGACACCATATATTTT. This chain connects TRBV19 to TRBJ1-3; 8 bases map to TRBD1. Germline lookup yields CDR1 LNHDA and CDR2 SQIVND (reference sequence). The CDR3 is 16 residues long. The trim removed 6 bases at V and 8 bases at J, leaving 15 bases unmatched.

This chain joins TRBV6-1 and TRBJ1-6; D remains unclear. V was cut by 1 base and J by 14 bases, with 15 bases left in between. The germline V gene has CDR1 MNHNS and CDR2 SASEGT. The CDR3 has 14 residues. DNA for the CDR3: TGTGCCAGCAGTGAAGGAACGACTGGTTACTCCCTCCACTTT. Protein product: CASSEGTTGYSLHF.